Presented here are 28 T cell receptor beta chains from one specimen sequenced in a study of tumor-infiltrating lymphocytes in primary liver carcinoma. TCR beta cDNA was reverse-transcribed from 400 to 500 ng of total RNA. The reaction used a constant-region primer and ProtoScript II reverse transcriptase. Employing slightly modified ARM-PCR, three nested multiplex PCR rounds were run, and these gave rise to the TCR beta libraries. Each of the first two PCR rounds ran nine to ten cycles with TRBV1-TRBV30 forward and C-beta reverse primers. TCRdb ran MiXCR on the multiplex PCR reads and lists one entry per CDR3 protein. This sample has about 350,000 distinct CDR3 sequences, with 65% found just once. Germline DNA was also extracted, while the blood RNA originated from unsorted whole blood. What was sequenced was peripheral blood. The receptors here all came from a man between 40 and 49 years old with primary liver carcinoma and hepatitis B virus infection.

As concerns this clonotype: Compared with germline, one end of the junction differs, possibly owing to a read error. The rearrangement joins TRBV11-3 to TRBJ1-6; no definite D call. Germline CDR1 and CDR2: SGHNT and YENEEA. This CDR3 region has 14 residues. The CDR3 DNA sequence: TGTGTCAGCAGCTTAGGCCGACGAGATTCACCCCTCCACTTT. It is translated as CVSSLGRRDSPLHF.

On this clonotype itself: Because the CDR3 is missing its conserved closing phenylalanine or tryptophan, this is likely a read error. The chain is built from TRBV6-2 or TRBV6-3 and TRBJ2-4; perhaps TRBD1 as D (5 bases). There are 14 residues in the CDR3. Looked up from germline, CDR1 is MNHEY and CDR2 is SVGEGT. The chain's CDR3 is CVSSRSGQTNIQYL. CDR3 nucleotides: TGTGTCAGCAGTCGGTCAGGGCAAACAAACATTCAGTACTTA.

About this clonotype: A much bigger clone sits one base away, suggesting this may be a read error. This sequence joins TRBV5-5 and TRBJ2-2; unclear D gene. The CDR3 runs 15 residues. With 6 bases removed from V and 8 bases from J, the gap between germline ends came to 20 bases. The germline CDR1 and CDR2 sequences are SGHKS and YYEKEE (reference sequence). CDR3 nucleotides: TGTGCCAGCAACTTCGAAACAGCGAGAGGTGGGGAGCTGTTTTTT. Translated: CASNFETARGGELFF.

For this clonotype: The CDR3 end shows no conserved phenylalanine or tryptophan, and so a read error is likely. This sequence joins TRBV6-6 and TRBJ2-1; D is perhaps TRBD2 (5 bases). Trimming removed 5 bases from V and 10 bases from J, with 24 bases in between. Per the germline V gene, CDR1 is MNHNY and CDR2 is SVGAGI (reference sequence). This CDR3 is 16 amino acids long. The CDR3 DNA reads as TGTGCCAGCAGTACCCGAAATAGTGGGAGTAGGGAGGAGCAGTTCCTC. Protein product: CASSTRNSGSREEQFL.

Only a few counts were recorded for this clonotype. The V call is TRBV30, the J call TRBJ2-1; 7 bases align to TRBD1. This CDR3 region has 14 residues. Trimming at V came to 6 bases and at J to 2 bases, leaving 7 bases not matched to a gene. Germline CDR1 and CDR2: GTSNPN and SVGIG (reference sequence). CDR3 amino acids: CACPSQGAYNEQFF. The CDR3 nucleotides are TGTGCCTGTCCGAGTCAGGGGGCCTACAATGAGCAGTTCTTC.

Notes on this clonotype: This could be a read error, since a much larger clone is one nucleotide away. The chain combines TRBV6-5 with TRBJ2-7, with D perhaps TRBD1 or TRBD2 (5 bases each). The CDR3 covers 15 residues. V lost 5 bases and J 3 bases, leaving 17 bases between the germline ends. Looked up from germline, CDR1 is MNHEY and CDR2 is SVGAGI. The CDR3 sequence is CASSHASGANYEQYF. CDR3 in DNA: TGTGCCAGCAGTCACGCCTCCGGGGCCAACTACGAGCAGTACTTC.

This clonotype was recorded a few times. The chain couples TRBV29-1 to TRBJ2-2, with TRBD2 matching 11 bases. CDR3 size: 14 residues. V lost 2 bases and J lost 5; bases outside the gene matches: 1. The germline V gene encodes CDR1 SQVTM and CDR2 ANQGSEA. The CDR3 nucleotides are TGCAGCGTTGAAACTAGCGGGAGTACCGGGGAGCTGTTTTTT. It codes for CSVETSGSTGELFF.

On this clonotype itself: This could be a read error, since a much larger clone is one nucleotide away. V is TRBV4-2 and J is TRBJ1-2, with a tentative D call TRBD1 (5 bases). The germline CDR1 and CDR2 sequences are LGHNA and YNFKEQ. The CDR3 is 15 amino acids. The CDR3 sequence: CTSSQDHGRVYGYTF. For the CDR3, the DNA is TGTACCAGCAGCCAAGATCACGGCAGGGTCTATGGCTACACCTTC.

This sequence joins TRBV10-3 and TRBJ2-7, with D possibly matching TRBD2 (6 bases). The CDR3 covers 14 residues. V gave up 10 bases and J gave up 1 base, with 17 bases separating them. Germline CDR1 ENHRY, CDR2 SYGVKD. The CDR3: CATISGCWSYEQYF. Written as DNA, the CDR3 is TGTGCCACCATAAGCGGGTGTTGGTCCTACGAGCAGTACTTC.

J is TRBJ1-1 and V is TRBV12-3 or TRBV12-4, with TRBD1 as a possible D gene (5 bases). CDR3 length: 13 amino acids. V lost 4 bases, J lost 4 bases, and 10 bases lay in between. CDR3 sequence reads: CASSWGGRTEAFF. CDR3 sequence (DNA): TGTGCCAGCAGTTGGGGGGGTCGCACTGAAGCTTTCTTT.

In regard to this clonotype: This sequence may be a read error, since a much larger clone differs from it by one base. CDR3 bases: TGTGCCAGCAGTGAAACGGGGGCCAATACGCAGCATTTT. It codes for CASSETGANTQHF. This chain joins TRBV6-1 and TRBJ2-3, with D possibly matching TRBD1 (6 bases). With the DNA end fitting TRBJ1-5 better, the J assignment may be wrong. The CDR3 is 13 amino acids. Germline values: CDR1 MNHNS, CDR2 SASEGT.

As regards this clonotype: Mismatch with germline at one junction end may stem from a read error. This chain joins TRBV11-2 and TRBJ2-2, with D possibly TRBD1 on 6 matching bases. The CDR3 length is 13 residues. Germline V gene sequence: CDR1 SGHAT, CDR2 FQNNGV. CDR3 amino acids: CARNTGNTGELFF. The CDR3 DNA reads as TGTGCCAGAAACACAGGGAACACTGGGGAGCTGTTTTTT.

The rearrangement joins TRBV28 to TRBJ2-7; D ambiguous. Trimming left V 5 bases short and J 0 bases short, with 8 bases between. The germline V gene encodes CDR1 MDHEN and CDR2 SYDVKM. CDR3 size: 13 residues. CDR3 sequence: CASSSCPSYEQYF. The CDR3 bases are TGTGCCAGCAGTAGCTGTCCCTCCTACGAGCAGTACTTC.

This clonotype has a handful of counts. The CDR3 DNA reads TGTGCCTGGACAGGGCTTTTTGGCTACACCTTC. This translates into CAWTGLFGYTF. The chain carries TRBV30 and TRBJ1-2, with a possible D match to TRBD1 (5 bases). V shed 4 bases and J shed 7 bases, with 10 bases lying between them. The germline gives CDR1 GTSNPN, CDR2 SVGIG (reference sequence). The CDR3 is 11 amino acids.

Details on this clonotype: A read error may explain this, as a much larger clone is one base away. This chain uses TRBV6-1 with TRBJ2-7; no definite D call. The CDR3 is made up of 11 amino acids. CDR1 and CDR2 from the germline V gene are MNHNS and SASEGT. CDR3 sequence: CASSERYGQYF. As DNA, the CDR3 is TGTGCCAGCAGTGAAAGATACGGGCAGTACTTC.

The CDR3 nucleotides read TGCAGCGTTGCTATTAGGATGAACACTGAAGCTTTCTTT. Amino acids: CSVAIRMNTEAFF. The chain employs TRBV29-1 and TRBJ1-1; D is unclear. This CDR3 spans 13 amino acids. Germline CDR1 and CDR2: SQVTM and ANQGSEA. Trimming took 4 bases from V and 0 from J, leaving 9 bases between them.

The V gene is TRBV19, the J gene TRBJ2-1; the D gene is possibly TRBD1 (6 bases). CDR3 length: 13 residues. Germline V gives CDR1 LNHDA, CDR2 SQIVND (reference sequence). V lost 5 bases and J 6 bases, leaving 11 bases between the germline ends. CDR3 DNA: TGTGCCAGTAGTCGGGTAGGGGGCAATGAGCAGTTCTTC. This codes for CASSRVGGNEQFF.

This clonotype has a count of ten or more. This chain links TRBV4-1 with TRBJ2-3; TRBD2 aligns across 8 bases. V shed 4 bases and J 5 bases; nucleotides not matched to a gene: 8. This CDR3 region has 15 residues. Germline-derived CDR1 and CDR2 are MGHRA and YSYEKL. Here the CDR3 reads CASSLGRAVQDTQYF. The CDR3 DNA reads as TGCGCCAGCAGCCTCGGGAGGGCCGTCCAAGATACGCAGTATTTT.

A remark on this clonotype: The CDR3 end shows no conserved phenylalanine or tryptophan, and so a read error is likely. The J gene is TRBJ1-1, the V gene TRBV6-6; D unresolved. CDR1 and CDR2 from the germline V gene are MNHNY and SVGAGI (reference sequence). The CDR3 is 13 residues long. V gave up 7 bases and J gave up 1 base, with 10 bases separating them. CDR3 sequence: CASIAARNTEAFL. In DNA, the CDR3 is TGTGCCAGCATAGCAGCACGGAACACTGAAGCTTTCCTT.

On this clonotype: As the CDR3 is not closed by the conserved phenylalanine or tryptophan, this likely results from a read error. The chain is built from TRBV6-2 or TRBV6-3 and TRBJ1-2; no clear D gene. The CDR3 has 12 residues. The V end lost 6 bases, the J end lost 3 bases, and 8 bases lay between the germline ends. Germline V gives CDR1 MNHEY, CDR2 SVGEGT. CDR3 DNA: TGTGCCAGCAGCCCCCACGACTATGGCTACACCGTC. This encodes CASSPHDYGYTV.

The chain recombines TRBV2 with TRBJ1-4, with D possibly matching TRBD1 (6 bases). The CDR3 contains 15 residues. Trimming took off 6 bases at V and 0 bases at J, with 11 bases between the two ends. Germline loops: CDR1 SNHLY, CDR2 FYNNEI. Written as DNA, the CDR3 is TGTGCCAGCAGCCCACAGGGCGCAACTAATGAAAAACTGTTTTTT. Amino acids: CASSPQGATNEKLFF.

This clonotype showed up many times. V usage is TRBV12-3 or TRBV12-4 and J usage is TRBJ2-4; D not resolved. The CDR3 contains 16 residues. Trimming left V 5 bases short and J 0 bases short, with 14 bases between. The CDR3 DNA is TGTGCCAGCAGTCCGCCCAGTAGTTTAGCCAAAAACATTCAGTACTTC. It codes for CASSPPSSLAKNIQYF.

The table lists this clonotype with a few counts. The gene calls are TRBV5-5 and TRBJ2-1; perhaps TRBD2 as D (5 bases). CDR1 is SGHKS and CDR2 is YYEKEE in the germline V gene (reference sequence). V lost 7 bases and J lost 8, with 16 bases in between. The CDR3 is 13 amino acids. The CDR3 sequence is CASGEGVGYEQFF. CDR3 DNA sequence: TGTGCCAGCGGTGAGGGAGTGGGGTATGAGCAGTTCTTC.

As regards this clonotype: A read error may be the cause here, since a much bigger clone is one base away. The gene calls are TRBV11-3 and TRBJ2-1; D ambiguous. Trimming pared 4 bases from V and 9 bases from J, leaving 16 bases between. CDR3 length: 14 residues. Germline V gene lookup returns CDR1 SGHNT and CDR2 YENEEA. CDR3 residues: CASSSASSCSEQFF. In DNA form, the CDR3 reads TGTGCCAGCAGCTCCGCGAGCTCCTGCAGTGAGCAGTTCTTC.

Comment on this clonotype: Just one base apart from a much larger clone, this may be a read error. The rearrangement links TRBV6-1 to TRBJ2-1, with 11 bases identical to TRBD2. CDR1 and CDR2 (germline): MNHNS, SASEGT. The CDR3 has 15 residues. The CDR3 sequence: CASSVAGGPYGEQLF. The CDR3 DNA reads as TGTGCCAGCAGTGTAGCGGGAGGGCCGTACGGTGAGCAGCTCTTC.

The V call is TRBV4-3, the J call TRBJ2-1; 10 nucleotides match TRBD2. V trimming: 4 bases; J trimming: 8 bases; junction bases outside the gene matches: 8. This CDR3 is built from 15 residues. Germline CDR1 and CDR2: LGHNA and YSLEER. The DNA for the CDR3 is TGCGCCAGCAGCCCCGGACTAGCGGAAGTTCATGAGCAGTTCTTC. It specifies CASSPGLAEVHEQFF.

About this clonotype: The germline gene is not matched at one end of the junction; a read error may be the cause. The chain couples TRBV11-2 to TRBJ2-7; 7 bases agree with TRBD2. Germline V CDR1 and CDR2: SGHAT, FQNNGV. This CDR3 is 14 amino acids long. DNA for the CDR3: TGTGCCAGCAGCCCGACTAGCTGGAGCAACGAGCAGTATTTC. Translated, it gives CASSPTSWSNEQYF. The full variable domain, with the rest looked up from reference TRBV11-2 and TRBJ2-7, is EAGVAQSPRYKIIEKRQSVAFWCNPISGHATLYWYQQILGQGPKLLIQFQNNGVVDDSQLPKDRFSAERLKGVDSTLKIQPAKLEDSAVYLCASSPTSWSNEQYFGPGTRLTVT.

As to this clonotype: This could be a read error, since a much larger clone is one nucleotide away. The gene calls are TRBV4-1 and TRBJ1-2, with TRBD1 matching over 8 bases. Germline V lookup: CDR1 MGHRA, CDR2 YSYEKL. The CDR3 extends over 13 amino acids. Trimming removed 7 bases from V and 3 bases from J; junction bases left unmatched: 4. The CDR3 is CASNPDRDYGYTF. The DNA of the CDR3 is TGCGCCAGCAACCCGGACAGGGACTATGGCTACACCTTC.